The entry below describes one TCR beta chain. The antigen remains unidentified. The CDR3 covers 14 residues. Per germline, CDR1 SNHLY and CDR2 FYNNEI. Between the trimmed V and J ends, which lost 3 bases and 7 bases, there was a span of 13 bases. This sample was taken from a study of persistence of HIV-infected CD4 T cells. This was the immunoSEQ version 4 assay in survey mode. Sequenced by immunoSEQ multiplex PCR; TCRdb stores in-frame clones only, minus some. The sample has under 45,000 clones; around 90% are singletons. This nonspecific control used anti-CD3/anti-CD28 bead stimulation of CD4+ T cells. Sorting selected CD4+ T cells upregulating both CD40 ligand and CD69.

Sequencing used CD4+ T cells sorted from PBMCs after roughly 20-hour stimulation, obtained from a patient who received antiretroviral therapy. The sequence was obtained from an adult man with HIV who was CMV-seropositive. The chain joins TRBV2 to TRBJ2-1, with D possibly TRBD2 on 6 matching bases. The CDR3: CASSDWLARNEQFF. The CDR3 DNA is TGTGCCAGCAGTGACTGGCTAGCGAGGAATGAGCAGTTCTTC.